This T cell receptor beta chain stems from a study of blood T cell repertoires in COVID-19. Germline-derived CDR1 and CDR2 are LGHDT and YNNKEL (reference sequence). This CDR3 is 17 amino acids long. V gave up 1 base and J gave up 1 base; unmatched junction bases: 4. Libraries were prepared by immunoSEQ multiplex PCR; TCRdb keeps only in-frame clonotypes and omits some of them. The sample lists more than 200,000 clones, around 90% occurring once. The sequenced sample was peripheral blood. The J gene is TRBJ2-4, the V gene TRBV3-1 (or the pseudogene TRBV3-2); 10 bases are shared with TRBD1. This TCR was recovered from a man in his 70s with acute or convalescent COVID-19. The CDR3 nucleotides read TGTGCCAGCAGCCAAGCACCGGGACAGGGGGCCAAAAACATTCAGTACTTC. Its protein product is CASSQAPGQGAKNIQYF.